Sequencing of this TCR beta chain was carried out in a study of shared clonotypes between healthy human individuals. This was a deep-level run. Measured with immunoSEQ multiplex PCR; TCRdb has only the in-frame clones, and not every one. The repertoire holds some 530,000 clones, with over 70% as singletons. This clone has a handful of counts. Antigen unknown. Study conclusions and caveats: Clonotype sharing among donors was thought likely to change with sequencing depth. The sampled material consisted only of blood, and tissue repertoires are likely to differ.

V shed 5 bases, J shed 1 base, and the junction held 3 bases outside the gene matches. The CDR3 loop spans 14 amino acids. Germline V gene data show CDR1 as MDHEN and CDR2 as SYDVKM. All donors were Caucasian adults living in Nashville, Tennessee. The genes are TRBV28 and TRBJ2-7, with TRBD1 matching over 9 bases. The TCR originated in a woman aged 40 to 50 in good health. Some clones in this sample may be carry-over from other donors' samples. What was sequenced was PBMCs. DNA of the CDR3: TGTGCCAGCAGTCCGGACAGGGGTTCCTACGAGCAGTACTTC. This encodes CASSPDRGSYEQYF.